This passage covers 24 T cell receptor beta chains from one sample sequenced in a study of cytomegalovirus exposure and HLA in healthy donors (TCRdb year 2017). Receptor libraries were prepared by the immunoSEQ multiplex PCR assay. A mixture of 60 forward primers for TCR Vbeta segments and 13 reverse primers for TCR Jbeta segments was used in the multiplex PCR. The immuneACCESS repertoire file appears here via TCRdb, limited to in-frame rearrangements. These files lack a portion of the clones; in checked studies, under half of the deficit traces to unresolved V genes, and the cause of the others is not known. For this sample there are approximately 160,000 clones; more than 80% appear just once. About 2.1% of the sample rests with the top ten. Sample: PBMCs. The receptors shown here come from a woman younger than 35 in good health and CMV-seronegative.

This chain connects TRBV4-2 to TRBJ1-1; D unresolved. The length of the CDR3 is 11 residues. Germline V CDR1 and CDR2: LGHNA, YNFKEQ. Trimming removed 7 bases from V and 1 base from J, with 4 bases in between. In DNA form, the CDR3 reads TGTGCCAGCAAGCGGAACACTGAAGCTTTCTTT. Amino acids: CASKRNTEAFF.

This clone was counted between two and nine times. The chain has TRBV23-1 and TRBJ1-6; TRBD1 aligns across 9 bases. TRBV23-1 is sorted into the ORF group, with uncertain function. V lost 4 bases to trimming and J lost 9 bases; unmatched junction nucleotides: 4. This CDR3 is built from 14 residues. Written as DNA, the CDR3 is TGCGCCAGCAGTCGACAGGGGGTGGGTTCACCCCTCCACTTT. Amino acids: CASSRQGVGSPLHF.

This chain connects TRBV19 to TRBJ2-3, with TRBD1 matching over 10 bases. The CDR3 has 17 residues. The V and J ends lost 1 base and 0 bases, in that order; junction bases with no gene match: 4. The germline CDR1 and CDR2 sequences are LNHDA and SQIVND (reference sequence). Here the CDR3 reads CASSIAGTGASTDTQYF. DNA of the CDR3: TGTGCCAGTAGTATAGCCGGGACAGGGGCTAGCACAGATACGCAGTATTTT.

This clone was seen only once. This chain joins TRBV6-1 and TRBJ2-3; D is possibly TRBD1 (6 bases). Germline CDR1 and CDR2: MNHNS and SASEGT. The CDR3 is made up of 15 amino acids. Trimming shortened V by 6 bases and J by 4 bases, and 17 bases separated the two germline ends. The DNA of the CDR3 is TGTGCCAGCAGGTATCTACAGGGTGAGGCAGATACGCAGTATTTT. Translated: CASRYLQGEADTQYF.

CDR3 sequence reads: CASSPNTGTGTYEQYF. As DNA, the CDR3 is TGCGCCAGCAGCCCTAACACCGGGACAGGGACCTACGAGCAGTACTTC. This sequence joins TRBV4-1 and TRBJ2-7, with 9 bases aligning to TRBD1. V gave up 4 bases and J gave up 2 bases; unmatched junction bases: 9. CDR3 length equals 16 residues. Per the germline V gene, CDR1 is MGHRA and CDR2 is YSYEKL.

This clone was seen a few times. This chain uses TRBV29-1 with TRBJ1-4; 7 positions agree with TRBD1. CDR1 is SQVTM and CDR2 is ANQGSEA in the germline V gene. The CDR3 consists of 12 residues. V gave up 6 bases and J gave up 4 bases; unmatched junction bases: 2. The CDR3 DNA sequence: TGCAGCGTGCAGGGGGTTAATGAAAAACTGTTTTTT. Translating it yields CSVQGVNEKLFF.

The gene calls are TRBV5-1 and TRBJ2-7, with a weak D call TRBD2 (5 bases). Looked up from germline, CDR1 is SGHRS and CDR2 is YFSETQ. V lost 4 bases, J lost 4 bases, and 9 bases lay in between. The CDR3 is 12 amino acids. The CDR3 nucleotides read TGCGCCAGCAGCCGCAGGAGGTACGAGCAGTACTTC. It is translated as CASSRRRYEQYF.

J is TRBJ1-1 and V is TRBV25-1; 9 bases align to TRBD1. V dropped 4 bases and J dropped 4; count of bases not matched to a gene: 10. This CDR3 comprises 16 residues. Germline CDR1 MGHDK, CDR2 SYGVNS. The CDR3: CASSGDKTGGVTEAFF. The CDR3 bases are TGTGCCAGCAGTGGCGATAAGACAGGGGGAGTCACTGAAGCTTTCTTT.

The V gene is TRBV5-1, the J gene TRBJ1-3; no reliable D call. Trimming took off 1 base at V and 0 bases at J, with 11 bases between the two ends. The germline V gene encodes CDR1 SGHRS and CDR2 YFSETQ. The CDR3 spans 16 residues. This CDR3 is CASSLNTRSSGNTIYF. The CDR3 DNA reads TGCGCCAGCAGCTTGAACACCCGAAGCTCTGGAAACACCATATATTTT.

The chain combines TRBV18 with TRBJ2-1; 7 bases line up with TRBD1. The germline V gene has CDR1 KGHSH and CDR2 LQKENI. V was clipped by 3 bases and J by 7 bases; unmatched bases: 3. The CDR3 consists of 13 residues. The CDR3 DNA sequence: TGTGCCAGCTCACCGGGACAGAGGAATGAGCAGTTCTTC. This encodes CASSPGQRNEQFF.

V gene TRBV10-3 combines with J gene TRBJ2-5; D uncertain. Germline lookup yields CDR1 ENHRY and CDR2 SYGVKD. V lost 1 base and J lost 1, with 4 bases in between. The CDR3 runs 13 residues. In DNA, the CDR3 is TGTGCCATCAGTGAGTGGCTCCAAGAGACCCAGTACTTC. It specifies CAISEWLQETQYF.

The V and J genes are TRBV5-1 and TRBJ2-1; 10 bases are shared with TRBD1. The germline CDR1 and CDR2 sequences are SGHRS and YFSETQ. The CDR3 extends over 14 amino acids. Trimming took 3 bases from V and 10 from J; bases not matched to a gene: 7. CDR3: CASSYRDRGREQFF. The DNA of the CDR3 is TGCGCCAGCAGCTACCGGGACAGGGGAAGGGAGCAGTTCTTC.

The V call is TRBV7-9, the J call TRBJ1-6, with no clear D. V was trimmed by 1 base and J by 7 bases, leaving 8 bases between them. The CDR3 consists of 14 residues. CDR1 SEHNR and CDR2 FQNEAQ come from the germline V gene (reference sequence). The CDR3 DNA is TGTGCCAGCAGCTTAGACAGTTCAAATTCACCCCTCCACTTT. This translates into CASSLDSSNSPLHF.

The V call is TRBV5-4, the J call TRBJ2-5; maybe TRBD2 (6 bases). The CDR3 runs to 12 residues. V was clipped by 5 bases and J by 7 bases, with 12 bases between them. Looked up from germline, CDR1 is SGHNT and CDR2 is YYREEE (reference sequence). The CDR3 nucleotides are TGTGCCAGCAGTTCGATGGAGGGGACCCAGTACTTC. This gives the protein CASSSMEGTQYF.

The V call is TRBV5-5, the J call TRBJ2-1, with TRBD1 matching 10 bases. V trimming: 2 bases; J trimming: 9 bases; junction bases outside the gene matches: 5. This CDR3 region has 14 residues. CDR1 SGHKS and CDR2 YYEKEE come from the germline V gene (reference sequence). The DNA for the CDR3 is TGTGCCAGCAGCTTTGGGACAGGGGCGGCTGAGCAGTTCTTC. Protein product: CASSFGTGAAEQFF.

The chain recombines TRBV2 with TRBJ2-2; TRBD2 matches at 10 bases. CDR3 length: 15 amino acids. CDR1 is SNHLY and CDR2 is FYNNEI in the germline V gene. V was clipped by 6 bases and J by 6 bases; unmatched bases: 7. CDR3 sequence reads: CASSTLAGDPGELFF. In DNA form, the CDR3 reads TGTGCCAGCAGCACCCTAGCGGGAGACCCCGGGGAGCTGTTTTTT.

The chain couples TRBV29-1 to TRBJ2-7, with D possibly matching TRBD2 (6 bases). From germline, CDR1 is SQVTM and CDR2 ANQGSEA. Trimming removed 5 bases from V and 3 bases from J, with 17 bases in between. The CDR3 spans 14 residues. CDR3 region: CSVRGTDSYYEQYF. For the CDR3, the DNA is TGCAGCGTTCGGGGGACTGACAGTTACTACGAGCAGTACTTC.

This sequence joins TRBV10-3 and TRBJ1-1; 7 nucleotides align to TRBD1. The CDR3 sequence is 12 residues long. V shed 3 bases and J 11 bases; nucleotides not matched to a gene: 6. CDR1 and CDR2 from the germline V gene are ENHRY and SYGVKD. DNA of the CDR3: TGTGCCATCAGTGAACCACAGGGGTCGGCTTTCTTT. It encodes CAISEPQGSAFF.

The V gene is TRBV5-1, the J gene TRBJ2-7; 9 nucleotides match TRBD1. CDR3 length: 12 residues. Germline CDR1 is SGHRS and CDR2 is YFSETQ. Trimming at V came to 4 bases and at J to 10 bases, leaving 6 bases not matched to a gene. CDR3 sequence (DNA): TGCGCCAGCAGCACCGGGACAGGGCCTCAGTACTTC. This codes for CASSTGTGPQYF. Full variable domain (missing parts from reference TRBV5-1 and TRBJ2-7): KAGVTQTPRYLIKTRGQQVTLSCSPISGHRSVSWYQQTPGQGLQFLFEYFSETQRNKGNFPGRFSGRQFSNSRSEMNVSTLELGDSALYLCASSTGTGPQYFGPGTRLTVT.

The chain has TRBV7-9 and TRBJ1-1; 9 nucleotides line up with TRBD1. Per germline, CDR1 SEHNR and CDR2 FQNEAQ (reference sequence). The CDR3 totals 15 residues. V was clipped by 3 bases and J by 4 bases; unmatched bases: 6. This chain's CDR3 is CASSFPRTGATEAFF. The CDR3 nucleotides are TGTGCCAGCAGCTTCCCCCGGACAGGGGCCACTGAAGCTTTCTTT.

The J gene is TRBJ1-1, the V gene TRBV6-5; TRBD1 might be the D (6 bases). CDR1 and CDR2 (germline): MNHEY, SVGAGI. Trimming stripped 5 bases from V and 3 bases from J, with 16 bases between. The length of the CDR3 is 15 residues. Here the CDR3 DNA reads TGTGCCAGCAGTGGCTCCCAGGGGCTCTACACTGAAGCTTTCTTT. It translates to CASSGSQGLYTEAFF.

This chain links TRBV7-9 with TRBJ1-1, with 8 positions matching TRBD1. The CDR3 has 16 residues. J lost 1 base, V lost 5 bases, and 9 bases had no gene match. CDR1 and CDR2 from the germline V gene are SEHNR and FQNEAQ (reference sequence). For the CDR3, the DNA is TGTGCCAGCAGCCTGAATGGGGACAGGTGGAACACTGAAGCTTTCTTT. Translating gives CASSLNGDRWNTEAFF.

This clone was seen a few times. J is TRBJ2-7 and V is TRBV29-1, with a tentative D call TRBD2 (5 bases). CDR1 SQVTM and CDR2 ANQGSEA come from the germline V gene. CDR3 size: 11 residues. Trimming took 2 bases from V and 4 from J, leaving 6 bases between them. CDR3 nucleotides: TGCAGCGTTGAACGGGAATACGAGCAGTACTTC. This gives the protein CSVEREYEQYF.

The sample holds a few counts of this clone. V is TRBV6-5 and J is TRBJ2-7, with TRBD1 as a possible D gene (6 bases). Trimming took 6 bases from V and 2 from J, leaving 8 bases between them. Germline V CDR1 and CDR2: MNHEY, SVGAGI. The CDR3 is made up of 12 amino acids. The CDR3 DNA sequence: TGTGCCAGCAGAGGACAGCCCTACGAGCAGTACTTC. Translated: CASRGQPYEQYF.